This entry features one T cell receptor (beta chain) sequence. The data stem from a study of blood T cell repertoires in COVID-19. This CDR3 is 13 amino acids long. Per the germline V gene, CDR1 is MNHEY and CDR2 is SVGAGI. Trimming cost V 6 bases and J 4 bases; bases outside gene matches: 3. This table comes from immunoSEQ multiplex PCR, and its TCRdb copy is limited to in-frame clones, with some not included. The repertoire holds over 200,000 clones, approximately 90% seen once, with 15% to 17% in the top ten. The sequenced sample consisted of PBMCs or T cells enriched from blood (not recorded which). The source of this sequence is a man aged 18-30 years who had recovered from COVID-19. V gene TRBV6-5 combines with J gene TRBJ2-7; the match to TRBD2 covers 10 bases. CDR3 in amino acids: CASSRTSGYEQYF. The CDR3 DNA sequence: TGTGCCAGCAGCCGGACTAGCGGATACGAGCAGTACTTC.